These 18 T cell receptor beta chains originate from one sample sequenced in a study of T cells in Graves' hyperthyroidism and ophthalmopathy. RNA transcripts provided the source from which TCR beta CDR3 regions were amplified. HTBI primers drove first-round RT-PCR of the TCR CDR3. TCRdb re-derived calls from the multiplex PCR reads in MiXCR, one entry per CDR3 protein. The sample shows a few hundred thousand distinct CDR3 sequences, around 15% of them seen only once. The sequencing input was blood. The receptors were sampled from a woman aged 40 to 49 with Graves' ophthalmopathy.

This clonotype was picked up a small number of times. The rearrangement joins TRBV6-1 to TRBJ2-5, with TRBD1 matching 9 bases. Per the germline V gene, CDR1 is MNHNS and CDR2 is SASEGT. The CDR3 is 16 amino acids. V lost 3 bases, J lost 0 bases, and 5 bases stayed unmatched. CDR3: CASSDPGQGHQETQYF. The CDR3 DNA reads TGTGCCAGCAGTGATCCGGGACAGGGCCACCAAGAGACCCAGTACTTC.

This clonotype was seen a few times. The rearrangement joins TRBV20-1 to TRBJ1-5; D is undetermined. Trimming pared 1 base from V and 7 bases from J, leaving 11 bases between. CDR3 length equals 13 residues. CDR1 and CDR2 from the germline V gene are DFQATT and SNEGSKA (reference sequence). As DNA, the CDR3 is TGCAGTGCTAGAGTTGTAGGAGGGCAGCCCCAGCATTTT. This codes for CSARVVGGQPQHF.

This clonotype was recorded a few times. The V and J genes are TRBV19 and TRBJ1-3; 10 positions agree with TRBD1. This CDR3 contains 16 residues. The trim removed 3 bases at V and 4 bases at J, leaving 6 bases unmatched. Germline CDR1 is LNHDA and CDR2 is SQIVND (reference sequence). CDR3 residues: CASSMLGQGYGNTIYF. Written as DNA, the CDR3 is TGTGCCAGTAGTATGTTGGGACAGGGGTACGGAAACACCATATATTTT.

There are a few counts of this clonotype. The J gene is TRBJ2-6, the V gene TRBV5-1; no reliable D call. V dropped 4 bases and J dropped 0 bases, with 5 bases sitting between them. CDR1 and CDR2 from the germline V gene are SGHRS and YFSETQ. CDR3 length equals 14 residues. For the CDR3, the DNA is TGCGCCAGCAGCGTAAACTCTGGGGCCAACGTCCTGACTTTC. It codes for CASSVNSGANVLTF.

The V gene is TRBV2, the J gene TRBJ1-4, with TRBD1 as a possible D gene (5 bases). Trimming left V 7 bases short and J 8 bases short, with 20 bases between. This CDR3 has 15 amino acids. Germline CDR1 reads SNHLY; CDR2 reads FYNNEI. CDR3 DNA sequence: TGTGCCAGCACCCCTCCCCCCTCCGGGGCAGAAAAACTGTTTTTT. Translated, it gives CASTPPPSGAEKLFF. The complete variable domain, with remaining parts taken from reference TRBV2 and TRBJ1-4, reads EPEVTQTPSHQVTQMGQEVILRCVPISNHLYFYWYRQILGQKVEFLVSFYNNEISEKSEIFDDQFSVERPDGSNFTLKIRSTKLEDSAMYFCASTPPPSGAEKLFFGSGTQLSVL.

The chain recombines TRBV4-1 with TRBJ1-2; the D is unclear. The CDR3 is made up of 14 amino acids. V dropped 0 bases and J dropped 4 bases, with 9 bases sitting between them. CDR1 and CDR2 (germline): MGHRA, YSYEKL. As DNA, the CDR3 is TGCGCCAGCAGCCAAGACAGGTTATTCTATGGCTACACCTTC. Amino acid sequence: CASSQDRLFYGYTF.

This clonotype occurred a few times. The V gene is TRBV7-9, the J gene TRBJ2-7; no definite D call. Trimming removed 6 bases from V and 3 bases from J, with 12 bases in between. Germline loops: CDR1 SEHNR, CDR2 FQNEAQ (reference sequence). CDR3 length: 13 amino acids. CDR3 amino acids: CASSRVSGYEQYF. Written as DNA, the CDR3 is TGTGCCAGCAGTAGGGTGTCCGGCTACGAGCAGTACTTC.

Worth noting for this clonotype: At one of its ends the junction is not consistent with the germline gene, which may arise from a read error. The CDR3 spells CTSSVSGSLVAETQYF. In DNA, the CDR3 is TGCACCAGCAGCGTTTCGGGGAGCCTCGTGGCAGAGACCCAGTACTTC. This chain connects TRBV5-1 to TRBJ2-5, with D possibly TRBD2 on 5 matching bases. Germline values: CDR1 SGHRS, CDR2 YFSETQ. The CDR3 has 16 amino acids.

This clonotype was observed many times. A junction boundary mismatches the germline segment, possibly from a read error. This chain links TRBV5-1 with TRBJ1-1; D is ambiguous. This CDR3 region has 14 residues. Looked up from germline, CDR1 is SGHRS and CDR2 is YFSETQ. CDR3 sequence (DNA): TGTGCCAGCAGCTTATTGTCATTGAACACTGAAGCTTTCTTT. Its translation: CASSLLSLNTEAFF.

This clonotype was picked up many times. V and J are TRBV11-2 and TRBJ2-3; perhaps TRBD2 as D (5 bases). CDR3 length equals 14 residues. Germline V gene data show CDR1 as SGHAT and CDR2 as FQNNGV. V gave up 1 base and J gave up 6 bases, with 11 bases separating them. The CDR3 nucleotides are TGTGCCAGCAGCTTAGCGGCAGGCGGGGATACGCAGTATTTT. Its protein product is CASSLAAGGDTQYF.

V and J are TRBV2 and TRBJ1-2; D gene ambiguous. The V gene's germline CDR1 is SNHLY and CDR2 FYNNEI. The CDR3 consists of 11 residues. V gave up 2 bases and J gave up 13 bases, with 11 bases separating them. The CDR3 region is CASSEMGAGTF. In nucleotides, the CDR3 is TGTGCCAGCAGTGAAATGGGTGCGGGCACCTTC.

The chain recombines TRBV14 with TRBJ1-5; D is unresolved. The V gene's germline CDR1 is SGHDN and CDR2 FVKESK. The CDR3 spans 13 residues. The V end lost 0 bases, the J end lost 3 bases, and 3 bases lay between the germline ends. The CDR3 reads CASSQDHNQPQHF. The CDR3 DNA follows: TGTGCCAGCAGCCAAGATCACAATCAGCCCCAGCATTTT.

This clonotype was observed at least ten times. This sequence joins TRBV6-2 or TRBV6-3 and TRBJ1-1, with 7 bases aligning to TRBD1. Germline loops: CDR1 MNHEY, CDR2 SVGEGT. The CDR3 length is 14 residues. After removal of 6 bases from V and 4 bases from J, the junction contained 8 bases not matched to a gene. In nucleotides, the CDR3 is TGTGCCAGCAGCCCAAGGGGGCTTAGCACTGAAGCTTTCTTT. Amino acids: CASSPRGLSTEAFF.

In regard to this clonotype: A much larger clone differs from this one at a single base, so this may be a read error. This chain joins TRBV2 and TRBJ2-7, with 10 bases matching TRBD2. V shed 5 bases, J shed 5 bases, and the junction held 12 bases outside the gene matches. CDR1 SNHLY and CDR2 FYNNEI come from the germline V gene. This CDR3 spans 16 amino acids. Here the CDR3 DNA reads TGTGCCAGCAGTAGGATGGGACTAGCGCGAACAAACGAGCAGTACTTC. Translating it yields CASSRMGLARTNEQYF.

This clonotype has just a few counts. This rearrangement joins TRBV4-1 to TRBJ2-5; D may match TRBD1 or TRBD2 (6 bases each). Germline CDR1 and CDR2: MGHRA and YSYEKL. V shed 8 bases and J shed 6 bases, with 16 bases lying between them. The CDR3 spans 13 residues. CDR3 nucleotide sequence: TGCGCCAGCGGCGAGGGGGGCGAACAGACCCAGTACTTC. As protein: CASGEGGEQTQYF.

Ten or more counts support this clonotype. The chain recombines TRBV5-1 with TRBJ2-5; the D gene is possibly TRBD2 (6 bases). Germline CDR1 SGHRS, CDR2 YFSETQ. This CDR3 has 15 amino acids. Trimming shortened V by 0 bases and J by 2 bases, and 11 bases separated the two germline ends. This chain's CDR3 is CASSLVAGSQETQYF. Here the CDR3 DNA reads TGCGCCAGCAGCTTGGTGGCGGGATCACAAGAGACCCAGTACTTC. Supplemented by reference TRBV5-1 and TRBJ2-5, the full variable domain reads KAGVTQTPRYLIKTRGQQVTLSCSPISGHRSVSWYQQTPGQGLQFLFEYFSETQRNKGNFPGRFSGRQFSNSRSEMNVSTLELGDSALYLCASSLVAGSQETQYFGPGTRLLVL.

The chain couples TRBV9 to TRBJ1-6, with D possibly being TRBD1 (5 bases). Trimming took 3 bases from V and 6 from J, leaving 10 bases between them. Germline V gene data show CDR1 as SGDLS and CDR2 as YYNGEE. The CDR3 is 14 amino acids. CDR3 bases: TGTGCCAGCAGCGATGGACACCTTAATTCACCCCTCCACTTT. It translates to CASSDGHLNSPLHF.

This sequence joins TRBV2 and TRBJ1-2, with 9 bases matching TRBD1. Germline-derived CDR1 and CDR2 are SNHLY and FYNNEI. The CDR3 runs 14 residues. Trimming at V came to 5 bases and at J to 4 bases, leaving 5 bases not matched to a gene. The CDR3 DNA reads TGTGCCAGCAGTTACAGGGGGCGCGGCTATGGCTACACCTTC. Translation gives CASSYRGRGYGYTF. The whole variable domain, remainder taken from reference TRBV2 and TRBJ1-2, is EPEVTQTPSHQVTQMGQEVILRCVPISNHLYFYWYRQILGQKVEFLVSFYNNEISEKSEIFDDQFSVERPDGSNFTLKIRSTKLEDSAMYFCASSYRGRGYGYTFGSGTRLTVV.